Listed below are T cell receptor beta chains from one sample, sequenced in a study of Ad26.COV2.S vaccination and SARS-CoV-2 variants. Assay used: immunoSEQ multiplex PCR; TCRdb lists only in-frame clones, some missing. The table lists about 350,000 clones, approximately 90% of them singletons. Material: peripheral blood, obtained in a trial of Ad26.COV2.S vaccine versus placebo. The receptors derive from a person aged 18-65 years who received the Ad26.COV2.S COVID-19 vaccine or a placebo. Each CDR3 is given with its conserved first and last residue. A D gene is named only where the DNA matches it firmly. Clone size, where shown, is once, few, many, or a class for clones that have expanded.

V gene	J gene	D gene	clone size	CDR3 DNA	CDR3 protein
TRBV28	TRBJ1-4	TRBD1	-	TGTGCCAGCAGCATACCAGGGACAGCAACTAATGAAAAACTGTTTTTT	CASSIPGTATNEKLFF
TRBV6-5	TRBJ1-6	TRBD1	-	TGTGCCAGCAGTTACTCAACAGGGGAGAATTCACCCCTCCACTTT	CASSYSTGENSPLHF
TRBV5-1	TRBJ2-1	-	-	TGCGCCAGCAACTCAGGACGGGGGGCTCACAATGAGCAGTTCTTC	CASNSGRGAHNEQFF
TRBV7-2	TRBJ1-1	TRBD1	-	TGTGCCAGCAGCTCGTGGACAGGGGGAGCAGGGGGCACTGAAGCTTTCTTT	CASSSWTGGAGGTEAFF
TRBV5-6	TRBJ1-2	TRBD1	-	TGTGCCAGCAGCCAGGGGACAGGGCGGGTCTATGGCTACACCTTC	CASSQGTGRVYGYTF
TRBV28	TRBJ2-7	TRBD2	-	TGTGCCAGCAGTCGCACCCGGGGTAGCGGGACATACGAGCAGTACTTC	CASSRTRGSGTYEQYF
TRBV7-2	TRBJ2-7	TRBD2	-	TGTGGCAGCAGCGTAGGCACTAGCGGGAGTTACGAGCAGTACTTC	CGSSVGTSGSYEQYF
TRBV29-1	TRBJ1-4	-	-	TGCAGCGTTGAAGAAAATGAAAAACTGTTTTTT	CSVEENEKLFF
TRBV6-5	TRBJ1-5	-	-	TGTGCCAGCAGTTACCGGGGAGGGTGGAATCAGCCCCAGCATTTT	CASSYRGGWNQPQHF
TRBV11-2	TRBJ2-3	-	-	TGTGCCAGCAGCCCTAGCCCGGGAGATACGCAGTATTTT	CASSPSPGDTQYF
TRBV28	TRBJ2-3	-	-	TGTGCCAGCAGTTTTGCCGGAAGCACAGATACGCAGTATTTT	CASSFAGSTDTQYF
TRBV2	TRBJ2-7	-	-	TGTGCCAGCAGCGGAAGTACCTACGAGCAGTACTTC	CASSGSTYEQYF
TRBV5-1	TRBJ2-2	-	-	TGCGCCAGCAGGTACGGAGAAGATCGGGGAACCGGGGAGCTGTTTTTT	CASRYGEDRGTGELFF
TRBV4-2	TRBJ1-1	TRBD1	-	TGTGCCAGCAGTGGGAGCGGACAGGGAAACACTGAAGCTTTCTTT	CASSGSGQGNTEAFF
TRBV11-2	TRBJ2-2	TRBD2	-	TGTGCCAGCGCTGGAGGGAGGGCGAACACCGGGGAGCTGTTTTTT	CASAGGRANTGELFF
TRBV5-1	TRBJ1-1	TRBD1	-	TGCGCCAGCAGCTTGGCCTACAGGGGGCGGAACACTGAAGCTTTCTTT	CASSLAYRGRNTEAFF
TRBV20-1	TRBJ2-1	TRBD1	-	TGCAGTGGGACAGGGGGAAATGAGCAGTTCTTC	CSGTGGNEQFF
TRBV6-2/TRBV6-3	TRBJ2-3	TRBD2	-	TGTGCCAGCAGTCCCCTCGGCGGGGGGGCGAGCACAGATACGCAGTATTTT	CASSPLGGGASTDTQYF
TRBV18	TRBJ2-2	-	-	TGTGCCAGCTCCCTTCGGACCGGGGAGCTGTTTTTT	CASSLRTGELFF
TRBV5-4	TRBJ2-3	TRBD2	-	TGTGCCAGCAGCTTGGGGACTAGCGGGGGGGCCTTGAGCACAGATACGCAGTATTTT	CASSLGTSGGALSTDTQYF
TRBV9	TRBJ2-3	-	-	TGTGCCAGCAGCCCAGGAGGGAGCACAGATACGCAGTATTTT	CASSPGGSTDTQYF
TRBV4-1	TRBJ2-1	TRBD1	-	TGCGCCAGCAGCCAGTCAGGGGGCGATGAGCAGTTCTTC	CASSQSGGDEQFF
TRBV9	TRBJ2-3	-	-	TGTGCCAGCAGCGACCGAGGCGGGAGCACAGATACGCAGTATTTT	CASSDRGGSTDTQYF
TRBV19	TRBJ2-5	-	-	TGTGCCAGTAGTATCTCCCGGCGGGAAGAGACCCAGTACTTC	CASSISRREETQYF
TRBV6-2/TRBV6-3	TRBJ2-1	-	-	TGTGCCAGCAGTCACGGCAATGAGCAGTTCTTC	CASSHGNEQFF
TRBV30	TRBJ1-1	TRBD1	-	TGTGCCTGGAGTCGACAGGGCACTGAAGCTTTCTTT	CAWSRQGTEAFF
TRBV5-1	TRBJ1-2	-	-	TGCGCCAGCAGCCCTTCGACGGCATTTAACTATGGCTACACCTTC	CASSPSTAFNYGYTF
TRBV4-2	TRBJ2-2	-	-	TGTGCCAGCAGCCACGTTACCAAGGGGCCTGAGATCCCAACCGGGGAGCTGTTTTTT	CASSHVTKGPEIPTGELFF
TRBV15	TRBJ1-4	-	-	TGTGCCACCAGCAGCGGGACGGTGGGGCCTGAAAAACTGTTTTTT	CATSSGTVGPEKLFF
TRBV6-1	TRBJ1-2	-	-	TGTGCCAGCAGTGAAAAGGGCAGGTTGGGCGGCTACACCTTC	CASSEKGRLGGYTF
TRBV5-8	TRBJ1-5	TRBD1	-	TGTGCCAGCAGCTTGTCGGGAACAGGGGGCTTCGATCAGCCCCAGCATTTT	CASSLSGTGGFDQPQHF
TRBV4-2	TRBJ2-2	TRBD2	-	TGTGCCAGCAGCCACACTACTAGCGGGAGTTACGGCGGGGAGCTGTTTTTT	CASSHTTSGSYGGELFF
TRBV9	TRBJ2-3	-	-	TGTGCCAGCAGCGTAGATGCAGGTGTAGGAGATACGCAGTATTTT	CASSVDAGVGDTQYF
TRBV27	TRBJ2-3	-	-	TGTGCCAGCAGCTACAGGGAAGGCACAGATACGCAGTATTTT	CASSYREGTDTQYF
TRBV13	TRBJ2-1	TRBD1	-	TGTGCCAGCAGCGTTACAGGGGTCCCCCGCAATGAGCAGTTCTTC	CASSVTGVPRNEQFF
TRBV28	TRBJ2-2	TRBD2	few	TGTGCCAGCAGTTTCCACCCCCTAGCGGGAGGGAACACCGGGGAGCTGTTTTTT	CASSFHPLAGGNTGELFF
TRBV9	TRBJ1-1	-	-	TGTGCCAGCAGCGTAGTATCAGGGGCGAGCACTGAAGCTTTCTTT	CASSVVSGASTEAFF